This T cell receptor (beta chain) was documented in a study of neurological immune-mediated disorders. There are 19 residues in the CDR3. The germline V gene encodes CDR1 SQVTM and CDR2 ANQGSEA. The trim removed 0 bases at V and 3 bases at J, leaving 13 bases unmatched. This clonotype was counted many times. Synthesis of cDNA was accomplished via 5'RACE employing 10-nucleotide random UMIs. Over 190 million TCR-beta sequences from 15-18 subjects came out of each sequencing run. TCRdb analysed the 5' RACE reads with MiXCR anew, one entry per CDR3 protein. The data hold around 66,000 distinct CDR3 sequences, with 4.5% to 6% observed a single time.

This clonotype originated in a woman between 65 and 79 years old with multiple sclerosis. Sequenced material: PBMCs. J is TRBJ2-5 and V is TRBV29-1, with TRBD2 matching over 13 bases. The CDR3 DNA follows: TGCAGCGTTGAAGATCAAAGGACTAGCGGGAGAATGGGCAAAGAGACCCAGTACTTC. It is translated as CSVEDQRTSGRMGKETQYF.